The 8 T cell receptor beta chains below were found in one sample sequenced in a study of blood T cell repertoires in COVID-19. Clones were sequenced by immunoSEQ multiplex PCR, and TCRdb holds only the in-frame ones, with some missing. Here the sample spans some 270,000 clones, approximately 88% being singletons. Sequencing used peripheral blood. Receptors were obtained from a middle-aged man with acute or convalescent COVID-19.

DNA for the CDR3: TGTGCCAGCAAGGGGGCACGGAACACCGGGGAGCTGTTTTTT. This encodes CASKGARNTGELFF. The chain joins TRBV2 to TRBJ2-2, with TRBD1 matching over 7 bases. Germline V lookup: CDR1 SNHLY, CDR2 FYNNEI. The J segment lost 1 base and the V segment lost 7 bases, leaving 3 bases of the junction unmatched. The CDR3 runs 14 residues.

This clone was seen a few times. The chain employs TRBV4-1 and TRBJ1-2; tentatively, D is TRBD1 (5 bases). Germline assignment: CDR1 MGHRA and CDR2 YSYEKL. Trimming pared 7 bases from V and 2 bases from J, leaving 11 bases between. The CDR3 sequence is 13 residues long. The CDR3 sequence: CASTLGQNYGYTF. CDR3 nucleotide sequence: TGCGCCAGCACCCTGGGGCAGAACTATGGCTACACCTTC.

The chain employs TRBV5-1 and TRBJ1-1; D is possibly TRBD1 (5 bases). Trimming took 0 bases from V and 4 from J, leaving 10 bases between them. Looked up from germline, CDR1 is SGHRS and CDR2 is YFSETQ. The CDR3 is made up of 14 amino acids. This chain's CDR3 is CASSLVGAPTEAFF. The CDR3 DNA sequence: TGCGCCAGCAGCTTGGTAGGGGCGCCCACTGAAGCTTTCTTT.

By sample share, this clone is medium-sized. The chain employs TRBV27 and TRBJ2-3; TRBD1 agrees at 10 bases. Looked up from germline, CDR1 is MNHEY and CDR2 is SMNVEV (reference sequence). J lost 1 base, V lost 8 bases, and 3 bases had no gene match. The CDR3 runs to 14 residues. The CDR3 is CASGDRGGTDTQYF. CDR3 DNA sequence: TGTGCCAGCGGGGACAGGGGCGGCACAGATACGCAGTATTTT.

This clone was picked up a small number of times. The genes are TRBV7-3 and TRBJ1-1; D is ambiguous. From germline, CDR1 is SGHTA and CDR2 FQGTGA. V was clipped by 5 bases and J by 6 bases, with 13 bases between them. The CDR3 contains 13 residues. DNA for the CDR3: TGTGCCAGCAGCCAAAGGCGGCTATCTGAAGCTTTCTTT. Translated, it gives CASSQRRLSEAFF.

The chain uses TRBV7-9 and TRBJ2-1; 16 bases are shared with TRBD2. V gave up 5 bases and J gave up 7 bases; unmatched junction bases: 8. This CDR3 has 17 residues. Germline-derived CDR1 and CDR2 are SEHNR and FQNEAQ (reference sequence). This CDR3 is CASSPGTSGGARNEQFF. The CDR3 DNA reads as TGTGCCAGCAGCCCCGGGACTAGCGGGGGGGCCAGGAATGAGCAGTTCTTC.

This clone was observed once. The chain has TRBV7-9 and TRBJ2-1; tentatively, D is TRBD1 (5 bases). Trimming took off 5 bases at V and 0 bases at J, with 14 bases between the two ends. The germline V gene has CDR1 SEHNR and CDR2 FQNEAQ (reference sequence). This CDR3 comprises 16 residues. The CDR3 here is CASSPTGPFSYNEQFF. In nucleotides, the CDR3 is TGTGCCAGCAGCCCTACAGGCCCATTCTCCTACAATGAGCAGTTCTTC.

This clone was seen once. This CDR3 is CASSPPRGMNTEAFF. The CDR3 bases are TGTGCCAGCAGCCCACCCCGGGGGATGAACACTGAAGCTTTCTTT. V is TRBV7-2 and J is TRBJ1-1, with a tentative D call TRBD1 (5 bases). CDR3 length equals 15 residues. Germline CDR1 SGHTA, CDR2 FQGNSA. V was pared by 5 bases and J by 0 bases, with 13 bases between.